This T cell receptor (beta chain) appears in the sequencing data of a study of OX40 agonist ivuxolimab in advanced cancers. Study at large: Dose-escalation patients suffered from hepatocellular carcinoma, melanoma, renal cell or head and neck cancer. Findings and limits, study-wide: Antigen specificity of clonally expanded peripheral T cells was not established.

CDR3 size: 13 residues. Germline V gives CDR1 SGHTA, CDR2 FQGTGA. Trimming shortened V by 4 bases and J by 3 bases, and 6 bases separated the two germline ends. For this clone: The antigen is undetermined.

Method: immunoSEQ multiplex PCR; TCRdb's copy keeps in-frame clones and lacks some. The table has roughly 41,000 clones, about 85% seen once; the top ten hold 2% to 3%. Sequencing was performed on CD4+ or CD8+ T cells sorted from blood, taken in a trial of the OX40 agonist ivuxolimab. The chain carries TRBV7-3 and TRBJ2-2, with D hard to call. The source of this sequence is an adult with an advanced solid tumor such as melanoma, head and neck, liver or kidney cancer. CDR3 region: CASSSTDTGELFF. The DNA of the CDR3 is TGTGCCAGCAGCTCCACCGACACCGGGGAGCTGTTTTTT.